The 22 T cell receptor beta chains reported below all come from one sample, sequenced in a study of T cell responses to AZD1222 COVID-19 vaccine. Assay: immunoSEQ multiplex PCR; the TCRdb copy retains only in-frame clones and omits some. The sample lists 100,000 to 150,000 clones, around 94% occurring once. The material sequenced was peripheral blood, taken on day 0 of AZD1222 vaccination. All receptors come from an adult in good health.

The V gene is TRBV19, the J gene TRBJ1-2, with 7 bases fitting TRBD1. V gave up 5 bases and J gave up 0 bases; unmatched junction bases: 6. CDR1 LNHDA and CDR2 SQIVND come from the germline V gene (reference sequence). The CDR3 totals 15 residues. As DNA, the CDR3 is TGTGCCAGTAGTTCGAAGGGGACAGCTAACTATGGCTACACCTTC. It codes for CASSSKGTANYGYTF.

This chain links TRBV7-9 with TRBJ2-1; 7 bases are shared with TRBD1. After removal of 5 bases from V and 0 bases from J, the junction contained 16 bases not matched to a gene. Germline V gene data show CDR1 as SEHNR and CDR2 as FQNEAQ (reference sequence). The CDR3 contains 19 residues. Here the CDR3 reads CASSTPGQSLLSSYNEQFF. In DNA, the CDR3 is TGTGCCAGCAGCACTCCGGGACAGTCCCTATTAAGCTCCTACAATGAGCAGTTCTTC.

V and J are TRBV7-3 and TRBJ2-3, with 7 bases aligning to TRBD2. The V gene's germline CDR1 is SGHTA and CDR2 FQGTGA. V trimming: 0 bases; J trimming: 2 bases; junction bases outside the gene matches: 2. CDR3 length: 15 residues. The CDR3 sequence: CASSLTGLITDTQYF. CDR3 nucleotides: TGTGCCAGCAGCTTAACGGGACTAATCACAGATACGCAGTATTTT.

The chain is built from TRBV4-1 and TRBJ2-7, with 9 bases matching TRBD1. The V gene's germline CDR1 is MGHRA and CDR2 YSYEKL. Trimming at V came to 5 bases and at J to 4 bases, leaving 6 bases not matched to a gene. The length of the CDR3 is 14 residues. The DNA of the CDR3 is TGCGCCAGCAGCGTGCAACAGGGGGCTTACGAGCAGTACTTC. It codes for CASSVQQGAYEQYF.

This rearrangement joins TRBV9 to TRBJ2-1; 8 bases are a match to TRBD2. In germline, CDR1 is SGDLS, CDR2 YYNGEE. The CDR3 length is 13 residues. The V gene end was trimmed by 4 bases and the J gene end by 15 bases; junction bases not matched to a gene: 12. The CDR3 here is CASSPGGGISPFF. The CDR3 DNA reads TGTGCCAGCAGCCCCGGGGGGGGGATCAGCCCGTTCTTC.

The V gene is TRBV5-6, the J gene TRBJ1-6, with D hard to call. This CDR3 is built from 18 residues. Per germline, CDR1 SGHDT and CDR2 YYEEEE. Trimming shortened V by 0 bases and J by 0 bases, and 13 bases separated the two germline ends. For the CDR3, the DNA is TGTGCCAGCAGCTTGGGCCCCCGAAAAGGCTCCTATAATTCACCCCTCCACTTT. Translating gives CASSLGPRKGSYNSPLHF.

This chain joins TRBV7-8 and TRBJ2-3, with 16 bases fitting TRBD2. V was pared by 5 bases and J by 1 base, with 9 bases of the junction left unmatched. CDR1 and CDR2 (germline): SGHVS, FQNEAQ. The CDR3 covers 19 residues. The CDR3 is CASSVGLAGGRVGTDTQYF. Written as DNA, the CDR3 is TGTGCCAGCAGCGTGGGACTAGCGGGAGGGCGAGTTGGCACAGATACGCAGTATTTT.

V gene TRBV30 combines with J gene TRBJ1-3; D is unclear. Trimming pared 3 bases from V and 2 bases from J, leaving 14 bases between. Germline assignment: CDR1 GTSNPN and CDR2 SVGIG (reference sequence). CDR3 length: 15 amino acids. The CDR3 coding sequence is TGTGCCTGGAGCCCCCTCCGGGAAACTGGAAACACCATATATTTT. It encodes CAWSPLRETGNTIYF.

This chain joins TRBV7-2 and TRBJ2-1, with unresolved D. Germline V gene lookup returns CDR1 SGHTA and CDR2 FQGNSA. This CDR3 has 12 amino acids. Between the trimmed V and J ends, which lost 2 bases and 8 bases, there was a span of 7 bases. The CDR3 nucleotides read TGTGCCAGCAGCTTATTGGGGTATGAGCAGTTCTTC. This sequence encodes CASSLLGYEQFF.

This rearrangement joins TRBV12-3 or TRBV12-4 to TRBJ2-7, with D unclear. V was cut by 4 bases and J by 7 bases, with 8 bases left in between. The CDR3 sequence is 11 residues long. The CDR3 bases are TGTGCCAGCAGTTCTAGTCGGGAGCAGTACTTC. This translates into CASSSSREQYF.

The chain is built from TRBV7-3 and TRBJ2-5; 10 nucleotides line up with TRBD2. The CDR3 length is 15 residues. Germline V gene lookup returns CDR1 SGHTA and CDR2 FQGTGA. With V trimmed by 0 bases and J by 5 bases, 3 bases remained unmatched. The CDR3 sequence is CASSLTSGRWETQYF. For the CDR3, the DNA is TGTGCCAGCAGCTTAACTAGCGGGAGGTGGGAGACCCAGTACTTC.

The rearrangement links TRBV10-1 to TRBJ1-5, with a tentative D call TRBD1 (5 bases). This CDR3 has 12 residues. V lost 10 bases and J lost 6, with 13 bases in between. Germline values: CDR1 WNHNN, CDR2 SYGVQD (reference sequence). The CDR3 loop reads CANPRGGQPQHF. In DNA form, the CDR3 reads TGCGCCAACCCGAGGGGAGGTCAGCCCCAGCATTTT.

The CDR3 DNA reads TGTGCCAGCAGCCGAGGGGGGGCTTCGAACACCGGGGAGCTGTTTTTT. This sequence encodes CASSRGGASNTGELFF. The rearrangement joins TRBV7-8 to TRBJ2-2, with D perhaps TRBD2 (7 bases). CDR1 is SGHVS, CDR2 FQNEAQ, per germline. The CDR3 is made up of 16 amino acids. Trimming pared 5 bases from V and 0 bases from J, leaving 13 bases between.

This clone has a single count. The V and J genes are TRBV5-6 and TRBJ2-3, with D unclear. V lost 4 bases, J lost 6 bases, and 12 bases lay in between. The germline gives CDR1 SGHDT, CDR2 YYEEEE. The CDR3 consists of 13 residues. The CDR3 DNA reads TGTGCCAGCAGCCCGGATCAATTGGATACGCAGTATTTT. Amino acids: CASSPDQLDTQYF.

The J gene is TRBJ2-7, the V gene TRBV13; tentatively, D is TRBD2 (6 bases). CDR1 is PRHDT and CDR2 is FYEKMQ in the germline V gene (reference sequence). V lost 5 bases to trimming and J lost 3 bases, with 14 bases between them. The CDR3 sequence is 14 residues long. The CDR3 region has the DNA TGTGCCAGCAGCCACTGGGGGGTGGGCTACGAGCAGTACTTC. Translated: CASSHWGVGYEQYF.

The V call is TRBV5-1, the J call TRBJ1-3; 7 bases map to TRBD1. Germline trimming cut 0 bases from V and 7 bases from J; bases unmatched to any gene: 4. Germline V gives CDR1 SGHRS, CDR2 YFSETQ. The CDR3 contains 14 residues. The CDR3 loop is CASSLGQGVNTIYF. The CDR3, as DNA: TGCGCCAGCAGCTTGGGACAGGGAGTGAACACCATATATTTT.

The chain links TRBV24-1 to TRBJ2-3; unclear D gene. The V and J ends lost 8 bases and 4 bases respectively, with 9 bases between them. Germline loops: CDR1 KGHDR, CDR2 SFDVKD. The CDR3 is 12 amino acids. The CDR3 sequence is CATKGESDTQYF. The CDR3 DNA follows: TGTGCCACCAAAGGTGAATCAGATACGCAGTATTTT.

Only one count was recorded for this clone. This chain joins TRBV5-8 and TRBJ1-1; D ambiguous. Trimming removed 0 bases at V and 4 bases at J, with 7 bases between. Germline values: CDR1 SGHTS, CDR2 YDEGEE. The CDR3 has 13 amino acids. The CDR3 spells CASSLGRTTEAFF. The CDR3 DNA sequence: TGTGCCAGCAGCTTGGGTCGAACCACTGAAGCTTTCTTT.

The rearrangement joins TRBV2 to TRBJ1-6; 9 nucleotides line up with TRBD1. Unmatched junction bases numbered 16, after V lost 9 bases and J lost 7 bases. The length of the CDR3 is 17 residues. Germline lookup yields CDR1 SNHLY and CDR2 FYNNEI. In DNA, the CDR3 is TGTGCCAGTACGCCTCGACCCGGGACAGGGAGGAATTCACCCCTCCACTTT. It specifies CASTPRPGTGRNSPLHF.

The CDR3 is CASRSPAAATEAFF. The CDR3 region has the DNA TGTGCCAGCCGATCCCCGGCGGCGGCTACTGAAGCTTTCTTT. This sequence joins TRBV7-2 and TRBJ1-1; D gene ambiguous. Trimming stripped 8 bases from V and 5 bases from J, with 18 bases between. In germline, CDR1 is SGHTA, CDR2 FQGNSA. The CDR3 runs to 14 residues. Filled out from reference TRBV7-2 and TRBJ1-1, the complete variable domain reads GAGVSQSPSNKVTEKGKDVELRCDPISGHTALYWYRQSLGQGLEFLIYFQGNSAPDKSGLPSDRFSAERTGGSVSTLTIQRTQQEDSAVYLCASRSPAAATEAFFGQGTRLTVV.

The V and J genes are TRBV5-8 and TRBJ2-1; TRBD2 matches at 13 bases. CDR1 is SGHTS, CDR2 YDEGEE, per germline. J lost 7 bases, V lost 4 bases, and 8 bases had no gene match. The CDR3 runs 16 residues. CDR3 amino acids: CASSGGTSGMWNEQFF. The CDR3 region has the DNA TGTGCCAGCAGCGGGGGGACTAGCGGGATGTGGAATGAGCAGTTCTTC. Drawing the rest from reference TRBV5-8 and TRBJ2-1, the complete variable domain is EAGVTQSPTHLIKTRGQQATLRCSPISGHTSVYWYQQALGLGLQFLLWYDEGEERNRGNFPPRFSGRQFPNYSSELNVNALELEDSALYLCASSGGTSGMWNEQFFGPGTRLTVL.

The chain carries TRBV19 and TRBJ2-7, with 8 bases aligning to TRBD1. The CDR3 is 16 amino acids. With V trimmed by 5 bases and J by 3 bases, 12 bases remained unmatched. CDR1 LNHDA and CDR2 SQIVND come from the germline V gene (reference sequence). The CDR3, as DNA: TGTGCCAGTAGTCTCCACCGACAGGGGCCCTTCTACGAGCAGTACTTC. Translating it yields CASSLHRQGPFYEQYF.